This T cell receptor (beta chain) was retrieved from a study of blood T cells in healthy people across ages. Findings and limits, study-wide: Both higher diversity and more naive CD4+ cells marked long-lived donors when set against aged donors.

Per germline, CDR1 PRHDT and CDR2 FYEKMQ (reference sequence). This CDR3 has 16 amino acids. The junction had 10 bases not matched to a gene; V was cut back by 2 bases and J by 6 bases. A second PCR, run for about 6 to 12 cycles, used a sample-barcoded 5' primer plus a J-beta primer mix. Through a template-switch adaptor with 12 random nucleotides, each cDNA molecule received a tag. TCRdb used MiXCR to reprocess the 5' RACE reads, holding one entry per CDR3 protein. This sample has just under 900,000 distinct CDR3 sequences; 29% occur once, and the top ten carry around 15%. This clonotype appeared many times. As yet, its antigen is unknown. The sample providers were healthy Caucasian people from Russia, aged roughly 6 to 95. It was approximately 10 milliliters of peripheral blood that were drawn from each donor.

This receptor was obtained from a woman at least 80 years old in good health. The rearrangement links TRBV13 to TRBJ2-5; TRBD2 agrees at 9 bases. The sample taken for sequencing was blood. CDR3 nucleotide sequence: TGTGCCAGCAGCTTATGGCGCGGGGGGGCCAGAAAGACCCAGTACTTC. This encodes CASSLWRGGARKTQYF. The full variable domain, with the rest looked up from reference TRBV13 and TRBJ2-5, is AAGVIQSPRHLIKEKRETATLKCYPIPRHDTVYWYQQGPGQDPQFLISFYEKMQSDKGSIPDRFSAQQFSDYHSELNMSSLELGDSALYFCASSLWRGGARKTQYFGPGTRLLVL.